Below are 5 T cell receptor beta chains sequenced from a single sample in a study of beta chain features in type 1 diabetes. The study reverse transcribed the entire isolated RNA, so it sequenced expressed TCRB transcripts. This table comes from immunoSEQ multiplex PCR, and its TCRdb copy is limited to in-frame clones, with some not included. In the table there are about 620,000 clones, less than 20% of which are singletons. The sequenced sample was naive CD4+ T cells from blood. The origin of the receptors is a man aged 18 to 29 in good health.

This clone was seen only a few times. The chain recombines TRBV7-9 with TRBJ1-1, with 8 positions matching TRBD1. The V and J ends lost 5 bases and 2 bases, in that order; junction bases with no gene match: 19. Germline V CDR1 and CDR2: SEHNR, FQNEAQ (reference sequence). The CDR3 sequence is 19 residues long. CDR3 amino acids: CASSPKVQGAGSLNTEAFF. The CDR3 DNA is TGTGCCAGCAGCCCCAAGGTGCAGGGGGCCGGGTCCCTTAACACTGAAGCTTTCTTT.

The CDR3 DNA sequence: TGTGCCAGCAGCTCTCGGGTCGCTGGCTACACCTTC. Its protein product is CASSSRVAGYTF. The rearrangement links TRBV7-2 to TRBJ1-2; D call uncertain. Germline V gene data show CDR1 as SGHTA and CDR2 as FQGNSA. Deletions cut 4 bases from V and 7 bases from J, with 10 bases between. This CDR3 has 12 amino acids. The full variable domain, completed using reference TRBV7-2 and TRBJ1-2, is GAGVSQSPSNKVTEKGKDVELRCDPISGHTALYWYRQSLGQGLEFLIYFQGNSAPDKSGLPSDRFSAERTGGSVSTLTIQRTQQEDSAVYLCASSSRVAGYTFGSGTRLTVV.

The chain is built from TRBV7-8 and TRBJ1-5; D is unclear. V was cut by 5 bases and J by 3 bases, with 14 bases left in between. Per germline, CDR1 SGHVS and CDR2 FQNEAQ. This CDR3 is built from 15 residues. The CDR3 spells CASSPTGNPNQPQHF. CDR3 coding DNA: TGTGCCAGCAGCCCCACCGGGAATCCCAATCAGCCCCAGCATTTT.

This clone was detected only a few times. The sample holds other DNA sequences that translate to the same CDR3. J is TRBJ2-7 and V is TRBV7-2; D remains ambiguous. The CDR3 is 12 residues long. Germline V gene data show CDR1 as SGHTA and CDR2 as FQGNSA. Trimming cost V 1 base and J 2 bases, with 3 bases left between them. The chain's CDR3 is CASSLEPYEQYF. CDR3 nucleotide sequence: TGTGCCAGCAGCTTAGAGCCCTACGAGCAGTACTTC.

The chain couples TRBV7-2 to TRBJ1-5; no definite D call. Germline V gives CDR1 SGHTA, CDR2 FQGNSA. The CDR3 loop spans 13 amino acids. The V end lost 4 bases, the J end lost 7 bases, and 11 bases lay between the germline ends. The CDR3 DNA sequence: TGTGCCAGCAGCTCTGCAGTGGTCCAGCCCCAGCATTTT. This codes for CASSSAVVQPQHF.